A selection of T cell receptor beta chains follows, all from one sample in a study of shared clonotypes between healthy human individuals. The assay was immunoSEQ multiplex PCR, and TCRdb's table has in-frame clones only and misses some. The table records about 770,000 clones, around 77% of them present only once. Sequencing was done on a sample of memory CD4+ T cells sorted from blood. These receptors originate from a woman aged 30 to 39 in good health. CDR3s include the opening cysteine and the closing phenylalanine or tryptophan. The D gene is left open where the match is weak. Only part of the rows carry a size: once, few, many, or a class if the clone is expanded.

J | V | D | size | DNA | CDR3
TRBJ1-1 | TRBV4-1 | NA | few | TGCGCCAGCAGCCAATCCGCCCTGGACACCCTGAACACTGAAGCTTTCTTT | CASSQSALDTLNTEAFF
TRBJ1-2 | TRBV7-3 | NA | NA | TGTGCCAGCAGCTCCAACAGGAACTATGGCTACACCTTC | CASSSNRNYGYTF
TRBJ2-7 | TRBV4-2 | TRBD2 | few | TGTGCCAGCAGCCGCGACTCCGGGACTAACCCTTCCTACGAGCAGTACTTC | CASSRDSGTNPSYEQYF
TRBJ2-2 | TRBV6-4 | NA | NA | TGTGCCAGCAGTGACTCTGGCGGAAGCGGCCCTACCGGGGAGCTGTTTTTT | CASSDSGGSGPTGELFF
TRBJ2-7 | TRBV5-4 | NA | once | TGTGCCAGCAGCTTGGAGGGGACAAGGATCTACGAGCAGTACTTC | CASSLEGTRIYEQYF
TRBJ1-2 | TRBV7-8 | NA | NA | TGTGCCAGCAGCTTAGTTGGGGCGTATGGCTACACCTTC | CASSLVGAYGYTF
TRBJ1-2 | TRBV5-5 | NA | NA | TGTGCCAGCTCTGGGCAGTACAGCTATGGCTACACCTTC | CASSGQYSYGYTF
TRBJ1-5 | TRBV6-5 | NA | few | TGTGCCAGCAGTCGAGAACAGTGGGGTCAGCCCCAGCATTTT | CASSREQWGQPQHF
TRBJ2-7 | TRBV6-6 | NA | NA | TGTGCCAGCAGTCCTCAACAGGACTACGAGCAGTACTTC | CASSPQQDYEQYF
TRBJ1-2 | TRBV18 | NA | NA | TGTGCCAGCTCACCTCTCGGGCGCGGCGATGGCTACACCTTC | CASSPLGRGDGYTF
TRBJ2-7 | TRBV19 | NA | once | TGTGCCAGTAGTATAAGGGGCGGCGAGCAGTACTTC | CASSIRGGEQYF
TRBJ1-2 | TRBV5-1 | TRBD1 | few | TGCGCCAGCAGCTTCGGGACAGGGTTATATGGCTACACCTTC | CASSFGTGLYGYTF
TRBJ1-5 | TRBV6-4 | NA | NA | TGTGCCAGCAGCTTTAATCCCAGACCCACGCCGTATCAGCCCCAGCATTTT | CASSFNPRPTPYQPQHF
TRBJ2-7 | TRBV7-2 | TRBD1 | NA | TGTGCCAGCAGCCCACGCAGGGACAGCTCCTACGAGCAGTACTTC | CASSPRRDSSYEQYF
TRBJ2-3 | TRBV28 | TRBD2 | NA | TGTGCCAGCAGTCGTCCGGGACTAGCGGGGGGGCTCACAGATACGCAGTATTTT | CASSRPGLAGGLTDTQYF
TRBJ1-5 | TRBV16 | NA | NA | TGTGCCAGCAGCCTAAACAGTGATCAGCCCCAGCATTTT | CASSLNSDQPQHF
TRBJ2-3 | TRBV5-1 | TRBD1 | NA | TGCGCCAGCGGGGACAGGGGTCCCAGGGGTACGCAGTATTTT | CASGDRGPRGTQYF
TRBJ1-1 | TRBV5-1 | NA | NA | TGCGCCAGCAGCTTGGTGACGGGGGTGGAGCAGGCTTTCTTT | CASSLVTGVEQAFF
TRBJ1-1 | TRBV11-3 | TRBD1 | NA | TGTGCCAGCAGCGCTGCAAGGGGGCGGGCTTTCTTT | CASSAARGRAFF
TRBJ2-1 | TRBV11-1 | TRBD2 | NA | TGTGCCAGCAGCCGACTAGCGGGAGGGCCCCATGAGCAGTTCTTC | CASSRLAGGPHEQFF
TRBJ2-3 | TRBV13 | TRBD2 | NA | TGTGCCAGCAGCTTAAGGTCCCCACTAGCGGGGGGCACAGATACGCAGTATTTT | CASSLRSPLAGGTDTQYF
TRBJ2-3 | TRBV29-1 | NA | many | TGCAGCGCCCTTAGCGCAGATACGCAGTATTTT | CSALSADTQYF
TRBJ1-5 | TRBV7-9 | NA | NA | TGTGCCAGCAGCTCTACTACCGGGCCCCAGCATTTT | CASSSTTGPQHF
TRBJ2-5 | TRBV20-1 | NA | NA | TGCAGTGCCGGGCAGGGGGAGACCCAGTACTTC | CSAGQGETQYF
TRBJ2-5 | TRBV5-1 | TRBD1 | NA | TGCGCCAGCAGCTTTACAGGGGTGGAGACCCAGTACTTC | CASSFTGVETQYF
TRBJ2-7 | TRBV5-1 | NA | NA | TGCGCCAGCAGCTGGTCACCCTCCTACGAGCAGTACTTC | CASSWSPSYEQYF
TRBJ2-6 | TRBV4-1 | NA | once | TGCGCCAGCAGCCAAGTGGCAGGGAAGGGTTTTGGGGCCAACGTCCTGACTTTC | CASSQVAGKGFGANVLTF
TRBJ2-7 | TRBV5-1 | NA | once | TGCGCCAGCAGCTTGGCCGGATCTGACTACGAGCAGTACTTC | CASSLAGSDYEQYF
TRBJ1-4 | TRBV7-9 | NA | few | TGTGCCAGCAGCTCGGGGACCAGGAATGAAAAACTGTTTTTT | CASSSGTRNEKLFF
TRBJ1-5 | TRBV28 | NA | NA | TGTGCCAGCAAGCGAGACGGATTATTCAATCAGCCCCAGCATTTT | CASKRDGLFNQPQHF
TRBJ1-2 | TRBV7-9 | TRBD1 | once | TGTGCCAGCAGCTTACAGGGGGTGAATGGCTACACCTTC | CASSLQGVNGYTF
TRBJ1-1 | TRBV6-5 | NA | NA | TGTGCCAGCAGTTACTCGATATTGGAGGGCGGCACTGAAGCTTTCTTT | CASSYSILEGGTEAFF
TRBJ1-1 | TRBV6-5 | NA | NA | TGTGCCAGCAGAAACCAGGGAGAAGCTTTCTTT | CASRNQGEAFF
TRBJ2-7 | TRBV21-1 | NA | few | TGTGCCAGCACCAGAATGGAGGACGAGCAGTACTTC | CASTRMEDEQYF
TRBJ2-5 | TRBV5-8 | TRBD2 | NA | TGTGCCAGCAGCCTGGGACTAGCGGGTCAAGAGACCCAGTACTTC | CASSLGLAGQETQYF
TRBJ1-2 | TRBV27 | TRBD1 | once | TGTGCCAGCAGTCCCAGACAGGGTAGGGATGGCTACACCTTC | CASSPRQGRDGYTF
TRBJ1-3 | TRBV10-1 | NA | NA | TGCGCCAGCAGTGAGTCCGGGACGGTCTCTGGAAACACCATATATTTT | CASSESGTVSGNTIYF
TRBJ2-7 | TRBV11-2 | NA | NA | TGTGCCAGCAGCTTTGGAGGACAAACCAAGGCCTACGAGCAGTACTTC | CASSFGGQTKAYEQYF
TRBJ1-5 | TRBV19 | NA | few | TGTGCCAGTAGTGTCGGGCTGGATCAGCCCCAGCATTTT | CASSVGLDQPQHF
TRBJ2-1 | TRBV2 | TRBD2 | NA | TGTGCCAGCAGTGAAGTTGCGGGAGCCGGCAATGAGCAGTTCTTC | CASSEVAGAGNEQFF
TRBJ2-2 | TRBV19 | TRBD2 | NA | TGTGCCAGTGGTAGCGGGCTGAACACCGGGGAGCTGTTTTTT | CASGSGLNTGELFF
TRBJ2-1 | TRBV19 | NA | NA | TGTGCCAGTAGTGTCGGGACGCAGGTCGTGAGTGAGCAGTTCTTC | CASSVGTQVVSEQFF
TRBJ2-7 | TRBV18 | NA | NA | TGTGCCAGCTCACCAAGTACAGGCCCTTACGAGCAGTACTTC | CASSPSTGPYEQYF
TRBJ1-2 | TRBV6-5 | NA | NA | TGTGCCAGCAGTTACAGGGGAAGGGAGAACTATGGCTACACCTTC | CASSYRGRENYGYTF
TRBJ2-7 | TRBV18 | NA | NA | TGTGCCAGCTCACCATATCCGCAGGGTCACTCCTACGAGCAGTACTTC | CASSPYPQGHSYEQYF